Presented here are 15 T cell receptor beta chains from one specimen sequenced in a study of T cells in Graves' hyperthyroidism and ophthalmopathy. RNA transcripts gave rise to amplified TCR beta CDR3 regions. First-round RT-PCR of the TCR CDR3 relied on the HTBI primer set. TCRdb reprocessed the multiplex PCR reads with MiXCR, giving one entry per CDR3 protein. The sample has under 300,000 distinct CDR3 sequences, roughly 15% seen once. The sample was blood. The receptors stem from a woman aged 45-59 years with Graves' hyperthyroidism that later progressed to Graves' ophthalmopathy.

This clonotype was seen repeatedly, ten times or more. The genes are TRBV27 and TRBJ1-2; a possible D gene is TRBD1 (5 bases). Germline V gene data show CDR1 as MNHEY and CDR2 as SMNVEV (reference sequence). The V gene lost 2 bases and the J gene lost 3 bases, with 13 bases spanning the gap. The CDR3 is 15 amino acids. CDR3 in amino acids: CASSLGTDTDYGYTF. Here the CDR3 DNA reads TGTGCCAGCAGTTTAGGGACGGACACCGACTATGGCTACACCTTC.

The chain uses TRBV28 and TRBJ1-5; D is perhaps TRBD1 (6 bases). Germline V gene data show CDR1 as MDHEN and CDR2 as SYDVKM. The CDR3 has 16 amino acids. V lost 5 bases to trimming and J lost 5 bases, with 19 bases between them. CDR3 protein: CASSPKSGTSHQPQHF. DNA of the CDR3: TGTGCCAGCAGTCCTAAGTCCGGGACATCTCATCAGCCCCAGCATTTT.

Only a few counts were recorded for this clonotype. This chain uses TRBV5-5 with TRBJ2-4, with a possible D match to TRBD2 (7 bases). CDR1 and CDR2 from the germline V gene are SGHKS and YYEKEE (reference sequence). This CDR3 spans 15 amino acids. Trimming took off 4 bases at V and 3 bases at J, with 14 bases between the two ends. For the CDR3, the DNA is TGTGCCAGCAGCCCGAGGGGGGAGGGCAAAAACATTCAGTACTTC. It yields the protein CASSPRGEGKNIQYF.

Concerning this clonotype: A much more abundant neighbour one base away suggests this may be a read error. The chain is built from TRBV14 and TRBJ2-7; TRBD1 matches at 8 bases. The CDR3 runs 17 residues. Trimming at V came to 8 bases and at J to 3 bases, leaving 18 bases not matched to a gene. Per the germline V gene, CDR1 is SGHDN and CDR2 is FVKESK. CDR3 sequence: CASGSYKVGQGYYEQYF. Written as DNA, the CDR3 is TGTGCCAGCGGCTCCTATAAAGTTGGACAGGGATACTACGAGCAGTACTTC.

This clonotype was observed many times. The CDR3 here is CASRARWPRNQETQYF. The CDR3 DNA follows: TGTGCCAGCAGAGCCCGCTGGCCAAGGAACCAAGAGACCCAGTACTTC. The V call is TRBV6-1, the J call TRBJ2-5; D gene ambiguous. Germline V gene sequence: CDR1 MNHNS, CDR2 SASEGT. The V and J ends lost 6 bases and 0 bases respectively, with 17 bases between them. This CDR3 is built from 16 residues.

The sample holds many counts of this clonotype. V usage is TRBV18 and J usage is TRBJ2-1; D not certain. Looked up from germline, CDR1 is KGHSH and CDR2 is LQKENI. The CDR3 has 15 amino acids. Trimming cost V 0 bases and J 2 bases, with 8 bases left between them. The CDR3 spells CASSPPGDTYNEQFF. DNA of the CDR3: TGTGCCAGCTCACCACCGGGTGATACCTACAATGAGCAGTTCTTC.

The sample holds many counts of this clonotype. The chain couples TRBV15 to TRBJ2-1, with 15 positions matching TRBD2. This CDR3 comprises 19 residues. V was clipped by 3 bases and J by 0 bases; unmatched bases: 6. The V gene's germline CDR1 is LNHNV and CDR2 YYDKDF (reference sequence). The chain's CDR3 is CATSSGTSGRISSYNEQFF. Here the CDR3 DNA reads TGTGCCACCAGCAGCGGGACTAGCGGGAGGATAAGCTCCTACAATGAGCAGTTCTTC.

A few counts support this clonotype. The J gene is TRBJ2-7, the V gene TRBV4-1, with 8 bases aligning to TRBD2. The CDR3 extends over 15 amino acids. V lost 3 bases to trimming and J lost 3 bases; unmatched junction nucleotides: 7. Germline loops: CDR1 MGHRA, CDR2 YSYEKL. CDR3 region: CASSQGTSSVYEQYF. In DNA, the CDR3 is TGCGCCAGCAGCCAGGGGACTAGTTCTGTCTACGAGCAGTACTTC.

This clonotype was observed at least ten times. This chain connects TRBV7-3 to TRBJ2-2; D gene uncertain. The CDR3 sequence is 12 residues long. V was cut by 5 bases and J by 8 bases, with 9 bases left in between. Germline CDR1 is SGHTA and CDR2 is FQGTGA. CDR3 DNA: TGTGCCAGCAGCACTCTGACGGGGGAGCTGTTTTTT. This gives the protein CASSTLTGELFF.

This clonotype has a handful of counts. The V and J genes are TRBV11-2 and TRBJ1-6; D is uncertain. The CDR3 is 14 residues long. The germline gives CDR1 SGHAT, CDR2 FQNNGV. V lost 5 bases to trimming and J lost 8 bases, with 13 bases between them. In DNA form, the CDR3 reads TGTGCCAGCAGCCCCGACGGGGTATATTCACCCCTCCACTTT. Amino acid sequence: CASSPDGVYSPLHF.

In this sample, this clonotype turned up many times. The chain recombines TRBV28 with TRBJ2-1; 14 bases map to TRBD2. Germline loops: CDR1 MDHEN, CDR2 SYDVKM. This CDR3 has 20 residues. Trimming took 3 bases from V and 2 from J; bases not matched to a gene: 12. The chain's CDR3 is CASSFLPTSGRGAPYNEQFF. CDR3 nucleotide sequence: TGTGCCAGCAGTTTTCTACCGACTAGCGGGAGGGGGGCTCCCTACAATGAGCAGTTCTTC.

V is TRBV28 and J is TRBJ2-1; maybe TRBD2 (5 bases). The CDR3 extends over 12 amino acids. CDR1 and CDR2 from the germline V gene are MDHEN and SYDVKM. Trimming took 3 bases from V and 9 from J, leaving 9 bases between them. CDR3 loop: CASSFQRIEQFF. CDR3 nucleotide sequence: TGTGCCAGCAGTTTCCAGCGGATTGAGCAGTTCTTC.

The V call is TRBV30, the J call TRBJ2-7; D uncertain. Trimming took off 0 bases at V and 6 bases at J, with 18 bases between the two ends. This CDR3 region has 15 residues. From germline, CDR1 is GTSNPN and CDR2 SVGIG (reference sequence). The CDR3 is CAWSVGSGSPSEQYF. The CDR3 nucleotides are TGTGCCTGGAGTGTAGGGTCAGGATCGCCCTCCGAGCAGTACTTC.

This clonotype has a single count. A much larger clone differs by one base, so this may be a read error. The genes are TRBV7-3 and TRBJ2-3; D gene ambiguous. Per the germline V gene, CDR1 is SGHTA and CDR2 is FQGTGA. The CDR3 sequence is 15 residues long. CDR3 coding DNA: TGTGCCAGCAGCCCCCGACCCACGAGCATAGATACGCAGTATTTT. Protein: CASSPRPTSIDTQYF. The whole variable domain, remainder taken from reference TRBV7-3 and TRBJ2-3, is GAGVSQTPSNKVTEKGKYVELRCDPISGHTALYWYRQSLGQGPEFLIYFQGTGAADDSGLPNDRFFAVRPEGSVSTLKIQRTERGDSAVYLCASSPRPTSIDTQYFGPGTRLTVL.

DNA for the CDR3: TGTGCCAGCAGATCCGACGAGGGCCGTGAAGCTTTCTTT. This codes for CASRSDEGREAFF. V and J are TRBV6-1 and TRBJ1-1; unclear D gene. The CDR3 length is 13 residues. Germline V CDR1 and CDR2: MNHNS, SASEGT. V lost 6 bases, J lost 7 bases, and 15 bases lay in between.